The 22 T cell receptor beta chains presented below share a single source sample, sequenced in a study of glioma-infiltrating T cells. The iRepertoire nested amplicon-rescue multiplex PCR amplified TCR alpha and beta CDR3s from RNA. TCRdb processed the multiplex PCR reads anew with MiXCR; each CDR3 protein has one entry. The sample holds 110,000 or so distinct CDR3 sequences, 20% to 30% seen once. Sample: glioma tissue, nonneoplastic brain tissue, or PBMCs (not recorded which). Receptors originate from a human donor with low-grade glioma or glioblastoma, undergoing nonglioma brain surgery, or in good health (not recorded which).

This clonotype was seen at least ten times. The gene calls are TRBV18 and TRBJ1-5; TRBD1 matches at 7 bases. Germline-derived CDR1 and CDR2 are KGHSH and LQKENI. The CDR3 runs to 14 residues. Trimming cost V 3 bases and J 9 bases; bases outside gene matches: 8. CDR3 sequence reads: CASSPQGGAGPQHF. Written as DNA, the CDR3 is TGTGCCAGCTCACCCCAGGGGGGTGCTGGGCCCCAGCATTTT.

This clonotype was seen many times. CDR3 in DNA: TGTGCCAGCAGTTTAAGTGAGGGGGCTTTGGGCACTGAAGCTTTCTTT. This translates into CASSLSEGALGTEAFF. The rearrangement joins TRBV27 to TRBJ1-1; TRBD1 aligns across 7 bases. This CDR3 spans 16 amino acids. V was clipped by 2 bases and J by 4 bases; unmatched bases: 10. CDR1 MNHEY and CDR2 SMNVEV come from the germline V gene (reference sequence).

The table lists this clonotype with many counts. J is TRBJ1-3 and V is TRBV6-6, with D possibly being TRBD1 (5 bases). Germline lookup yields CDR1 MNHNY and CDR2 SVGAGI (reference sequence). CDR3 length: 15 amino acids. The V gene lost 2 bases and the J gene lost 1 base, with 9 bases spanning the gap. DNA of the CDR3: TGTGCCAGCAGTTACAGTCAGGGATCTGGAAACACCATATATTTT. This sequence encodes CASSYSQGSGNTIYF.

In its sample, this clonotype was seen many times. CDR3 protein: CASSGQDIYEQYF. The CDR3 DNA reads TGTGCCAGCAGTGGACAGGATATCTACGAGCAGTACTTC. V gene TRBV2 combines with J gene TRBJ2-7, with D maybe TRBD1 (6 bases). Between the trimmed V and J ends, which lost 4 bases and 3 bases, there was a span of 10 bases. The CDR3 has 13 amino acids. The germline V gene has CDR1 SNHLY and CDR2 FYNNEI.

This clonotype occurred once. A much larger clone differs by one base, so this may be a read error. The gene calls are TRBV6-6 and TRBJ2-1, with D tentatively TRBD2 (6 bases). CDR1 is MNHNY, CDR2 SVGAGI, per germline (reference sequence). This CDR3 contains 15 residues. Deletions cut 2 bases from V and 5 bases from J, with 13 bases between. For the CDR3, the DNA is TGTGCCAGCAGTTACGTTAGCGGAGAGAACAATGAGCAGTTCTTC. It is translated as CASSYVSGENNEQFF.

Regarding this clonotype: This clone may be a read error of a much larger clone one base away. The J gene is TRBJ2-3, the V gene TRBV19, with TRBD2 matching over 11 bases. The CDR3 runs to 17 residues. Per the germline V gene, CDR1 is LNHDA and CDR2 is SQIVND (reference sequence). This CDR3 reads CAGSTPELAGEQDTQYF. CDR3 coding DNA: TGTGCCGGTAGTACCCCGGAACTAGCGGGGGAGCAGGATACGCAGTATTTT.

This clonotype occurred a few times. DNA of the CDR3: TGTGCCAGCAGCCAAGATGAAACAGCTAGCAATCAGCCCCAGCATTTT. Translated: CASSQDETASNQPQHF. The genes are TRBV4-2 and TRBJ1-5; D not certain. CDR1 and CDR2 from the germline V gene are LGHNA and YNFKEQ. The germline V and J ends were trimmed by 0 bases and 0 bases, with 9 bases remaining between them. The CDR3 loop spans 16 amino acids.

This clonotype was seen at least ten times. V gene TRBV3-1 combines with J gene TRBJ2-3; the D is unclear. The CDR3 totals 11 residues. V lost 1 base, J lost 6 bases, and 2 bases lay in between. The germline V gene encodes CDR1 LGHDT and CDR2 YNNKEL (reference sequence). CDR3 protein: CASSQGDTQYF. The CDR3 DNA follows: TGTGCCAGCAGCCAAGGGGATACGCAGTATTTT.

V and J are TRBV29-1 and TRBJ2-3, with 10 bases that match TRBD1. V lost 4 bases, J lost 3 bases, and 7 bases stayed unmatched. CDR1 is SQVTM and CDR2 is ANQGSEA in the germline V gene. The CDR3 is 15 residues long. CDR3 in DNA: TGCAGCGTTGGGGGGGACAGGGGTGAAACAGATACGCAGTATTTT. Residues: CSVGGDRGETDTQYF.

Of note for this clonotype: It is likely a read error, because the conserved phenylalanine at the end of the CDR3 is missing. The V and J genes are TRBV7-2 and TRBJ1-2; no reliable D call. The CDR3 contains 16 residues. Germline V gene sequence: CDR1 SGHTA, CDR2 FQGNSA. V was cut by 4 bases and J by 3 bases, with 18 bases left in between. CDR3 residues: CASSSYGLEMDYGYTC. The DNA for the CDR3 is TGTGCCAGCAGCTCCTACGGTTTGGAGATGGACTATGGCTACACCTGC.

Points on this clonotype: A much larger clone lies a single base off, so this may be a read error. This chain joins TRBV14 and TRBJ2-7, with unresolved D. From germline, CDR1 is SGHDN and CDR2 FVKESK. This CDR3 has 13 amino acids. The CDR3 loop reads CAGSQNPTYEQYF. The DNA of the CDR3 is TGTGCCGGCAGCCAGAACCCCACCTACGAGCAGTACTTC. Together with reference TRBV14 and TRBJ2-7, the CDR3 gives the full variable domain: EAGVTQFPSHSVIEKGQTVTLRCDPISGHDNLYWYRRVMGKEIKFLLHFVKESKQDESGMPNNRFLAERTGGTYSTLKVQPAELEDSGVYFCAGSQNPTYEQYFGPGTRLTVT.

To note about this clonotype: Germline is not matched at one junction end, which may reflect a read error. This chain joins TRBV2 and TRBJ2-7; no clear D. The CDR3 sequence is 15 residues long. Germline V gene data show CDR1 as SNHLY and CDR2 as FYNNEI. The CDR3 nucleotides are TGTCCCAGCAGTGAAAGGCCCTCCGGGCAGAGCGAGCAGTACTTC. Amino acids: CPSSERPSGQSEQYF.

The table lists this clonotype with many counts. This rearrangement joins TRBV3-1 to TRBJ2-7, with TRBD2 matching over 9 bases. Per the germline V gene, CDR1 is LGHDT and CDR2 is YNNKEL (reference sequence). V was pared by 0 bases and J by 4 bases, with 16 bases of the junction left unmatched. The CDR3 is 19 amino acids. CDR3 nucleotides: TGTGCCAGCAGCCAAGACGTAATGACTAGCGGACGAATGGGTTACGAGCAGTACTTC. Translated, it gives CASSQDVMTSGRMGYEQYF.

CDR3 in amino acids: CASSTSTRRGLKGAFF. CDR3 DNA: TGTGCCAGCAGCACCTCCACGAGAAGGGGGTTGAAGGGAGCTTTCTTT. The chain uses TRBV9 and TRBJ1-1; the D gene is possibly TRBD1 (6 bases). Germline CDR1 reads SGDLS; CDR2 reads YYNGEE. The ends were cut back, 4 bases at V and 10 bases at J, with 26 bases in the middle. The CDR3 contains 16 residues.

The table lists this clonotype with many counts. The chain carries TRBV5-1 and TRBJ1-2; TRBD1 matches at 7 bases. V shed 3 bases and J 6 bases; nucleotides not matched to a gene: 5. The CDR3 length is 13 residues. Looked up from germline, CDR1 is SGHRS and CDR2 is YFSETQ. The CDR3 spells CASSWGQSNGYTF. CDR3 coding DNA: TGCGCCAGCAGCTGGGGACAGAGCAATGGCTACACCTTC.

About this clonotype itself: This sequence may be a read error, since a much larger clone differs from it by one base. The rearrangement joins TRBV7-2 to TRBJ2-7, with D possibly matching TRBD1 (5 bases). Trimming stripped 8 bases from V and 3 bases from J, with 17 bases between. CDR3 length: 14 amino acids. In germline, CDR1 is SGHTA, CDR2 FQGNSA. The CDR3 bases are TGTGCCAGCGGCCAGGGAAGGAGAAGCTACGAGCAGTACTTC. Amino acid sequence: CASGQGRRSYEQYF.

At least ten counts were recorded for this clonotype. The V gene is TRBV27, the J gene TRBJ2-1; no definite D call. This CDR3 comprises 15 residues. V lost 2 bases, J lost 3 bases, and 11 bases lay in between. In germline, CDR1 is MNHEY, CDR2 SMNVEV (reference sequence). The CDR3 nucleotides read TGTGCCAGCAGTTTAGCGTCTCAGGTCTACAATGAGCAGTTCTTC. This encodes CASSLASQVYNEQFF.

This clonotype was seen ten or more times. The rearrangement links TRBV2 to TRBJ1-1; D gene ambiguous. The CDR3 runs 13 residues. V was pared by 10 bases and J by 1 base, with 13 bases between. Germline CDR1 is SNHLY and CDR2 is FYNNEI. CDR3 DNA: TGTGCCACTACCGGGAACTCGAACACTGAAGCTTTCTTT. Encoded protein: CATTGNSNTEAFF.

The chain employs TRBV5-1 and TRBJ1-1; the D gene is possibly TRBD1 (6 bases). Germline V gives CDR1 SGHRS, CDR2 YFSETQ. This CDR3 has 15 residues. V shed 3 bases and J shed 3 bases, with 15 bases lying between them. As DNA, the CDR3 is TGCGCCAGCAGCTCTGGGGGCGCGGGGGACACTGAAGCTTTCTTT. Protein: CASSSGGAGDTEAFF.

The V and J genes are TRBV12-3 or TRBV12-4 and TRBJ1-4; 8 bases fit TRBD1. The V gene end was trimmed by 5 bases and the J gene end by 4 bases; junction bases not matched to a gene: 6. The length of the CDR3 is 15 residues. CDR3 loop: CASSPQGGGNEKLFF. DNA of the CDR3: TGTGCCAGCAGTCCACAGGGGGGGGGTAATGAAAAACTGTTTTTT.

The chain links TRBV20-1 to TRBJ2-1; tentatively, D is TRBD1 (6 bases). Germline V gene lookup returns CDR1 DFQATT and CDR2 SNEGSKA (reference sequence). The V gene lost 3 bases and the J gene lost 5 bases, with 8 bases spanning the gap. This CDR3 has 12 residues. In nucleotides, the CDR3 is TGCAGTGCTAGTTACAGGGACAATGAGCAGTTCTTC. Its protein is CSASYRDNEQFF.

This clonotype was observed at least ten times. The J gene is TRBJ2-7, the V gene TRBV7-6, with 8 bases matching TRBD1. The CDR3 covers 14 residues. Looked up from germline, CDR1 is SGHVS and CDR2 is FNYEAQ. Trimming at V came to 5 bases and at J to 6 bases, leaving 9 bases not matched to a gene. Here the CDR3 reads CASSPTSTGAEQYF. The CDR3 DNA reads as TGTGCCAGCAGCCCCACCTCGACAGGGGCCGAGCAGTACTTC.